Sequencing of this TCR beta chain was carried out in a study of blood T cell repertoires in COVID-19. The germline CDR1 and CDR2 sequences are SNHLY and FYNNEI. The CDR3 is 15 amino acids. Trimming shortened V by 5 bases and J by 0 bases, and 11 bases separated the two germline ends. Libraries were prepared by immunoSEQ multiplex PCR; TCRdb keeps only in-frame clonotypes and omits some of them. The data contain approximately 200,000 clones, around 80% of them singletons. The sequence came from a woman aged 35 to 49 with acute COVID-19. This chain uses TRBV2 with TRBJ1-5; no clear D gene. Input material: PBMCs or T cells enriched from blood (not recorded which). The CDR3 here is CASSPGSYSNQPQHF. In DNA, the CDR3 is TGTGCCAGCAGTCCCGGGAGTTATAGCAATCAGCCCCAGCATTTT.